These 23 T cell receptor beta chains share one sample of origin, sequenced in a study of memory CD4+ T cells and cytomegalovirus serostatus. The sort gate was single viable CD3+CD4+CD8-CD45RO+ cells for memory CD4+ T cells. The protocol was immunoSEQ multiplex PCR, while the TCRdb copy is restricted to in-frame clones and leaves out a portion. The data hold about 59,000 clones, with about 81% observed a single time. Input material: memory CD4+ T cells from blood. Receptor source: an adult in good health and CMV-seronegative.

This chain connects TRBV7-9 to TRBJ2-7; perhaps TRBD2 as D (5 bases). V was cut by 5 bases and J by 2 bases, with 13 bases left in between. The germline V gene encodes CDR1 SEHNR and CDR2 FQNEAQ (reference sequence). The CDR3 consists of 14 residues. CDR3: CASSLGASAYEQYF. The CDR3 DNA is TGTGCCAGCAGCCTGGGAGCGAGCGCCTACGAGCAGTACTTC. Using reference TRBV7-9 and TRBJ2-7 for the parts outside the CDR3, the full variable domain is DTGVSQNPRHKITKRGQNVTFRCDPISEHNRLYWYRQTLGQGPEFLTYFQNEAQLEKSRLLSDRFSAERPKGSFSTLEIQRTEQGDSAMYLCASSLGASAYEQYFGPGTRLTVT.

The gene calls are TRBV2 and TRBJ1-5; TRBD1 matches 9 bases. The junction had 5 bases not matched to a gene; V was cut back by 6 bases and J by 2 bases. In germline, CDR1 is SNHLY, CDR2 FYNNEI. The CDR3 consists of 15 residues. CDR3 protein: CASRQQGARNQPQHF. As DNA, the CDR3 is TGTGCCAGCAGACAACAGGGGGCGCGCAATCAGCCCCAGCATTTT.

The rearrangement joins TRBV5-1 to TRBJ1-1, with no clear D. The V end lost 5 bases, the J end lost 1 base, and 9 bases lay between the germline ends. CDR1 is SGHRS, CDR2 YFSETQ, per germline. The length of the CDR3 is 13 residues. The CDR3 coding sequence is TGCGCCAGCAGGAATGTCGGGAACACTGAAGCTTTCTTT. As protein: CASRNVGNTEAFF.

The rearrangement uses TRBV10-3 and TRBJ2-5, with 12 bases that match TRBD2. Germline CDR1 ENHRY, CDR2 SYGVKD. This CDR3 comprises 16 residues. V shed 6 bases and J 3 bases; nucleotides not matched to a gene: 8. The CDR3 region has the DNA TGTGCCATCAGCGATCGACGACTAGCGGGAGAAGAGACCCAGTACTTC. Residues: CAISDRRLAGEETQYF.

The chain couples TRBV7-9 to TRBJ2-5; D remains unclear. CDR3 length: 13 amino acids. Between the trimmed V and J ends, which lost 2 bases and 2 bases, there was a span of 6 bases. Germline V lookup: CDR1 SEHNR, CDR2 FQNEAQ (reference sequence). CDR3 in DNA: TGTGCCAGCAGCTTAACACGACAAGAGACCCAGTACTTC. Amino acids: CASSLTRQETQYF.

The chain is built from TRBV13 and TRBJ2-2, with 7 bases aligning to TRBD1. Germline CDR1 and CDR2: PRHDT and FYEKMQ (reference sequence). The CDR3 runs to 16 residues. V lost 5 bases and J lost 3; bases outside the gene matches: 9. CDR3: CASSTSQGSDTGELFF. The CDR3 DNA is TGTGCCAGCAGCACTTCACAGGGGTCAGACACCGGGGAGCTGTTTTTT.

V is TRBV27 and J is TRBJ2-5; the D gene could be TRBD1 or TRBD2 (5 bases each). Germline values: CDR1 MNHEY, CDR2 SMNVEV (reference sequence). Trimming took 6 bases from V and 7 from J, leaving 18 bases between them. This CDR3 contains 14 residues. DNA of the CDR3: TGTGCCAGCAGCCGGGACCAGCCCCCCAGGACCCAGTACTTC. Residues: CASSRDQPPRTQYF.

This sequence joins TRBV7-9 and TRBJ2-7; 10 nucleotides align to TRBD2. The germline CDR1 and CDR2 sequences are SEHNR and FQNEAQ (reference sequence). Trimming removed 4 bases from V and 0 bases from J; junction bases left unmatched: 3. The CDR3 length is 15 residues. The CDR3 loop is CASSSWTSGSYEQYF. As DNA, the CDR3 is TGTGCCAGCAGCTCTTGGACTAGCGGCTCCTACGAGCAGTACTTC.

The chain couples TRBV6-1 to TRBJ1-1; no clear D gene. V was pared by 2 bases and J by 11 bases, with 15 bases between. The CDR3 totals 13 residues. CDR1 is MNHNS, CDR2 SASEGT, per germline. DNA for the CDR3: TGTGCCAGCAGTGAAAATCTGGTTGTTTTGGCTTTCTTT. Amino acid sequence: CASSENLVVLAFF.

This clone was picked up one time. The J gene is TRBJ2-1, the V gene TRBV7-2, with 12 bases matching TRBD2. Looked up from germline, CDR1 is SGHTA and CDR2 is FQGNSA. J lost 0 bases, V lost 6 bases, and 9 bases had no gene match. The CDR3 is 18 amino acids. The CDR3 spells CASREGTSGRSSYNEQFF. CDR3 in DNA: TGTGCCAGCAGGGAAGGGACTAGCGGGCGGAGCTCCTACAATGAGCAGTTCTTC.

The chain couples TRBV28 to TRBJ2-3; 12 bases match TRBD2. Germline lookup yields CDR1 MDHEN and CDR2 SYDVKM. The J segment lost 7 bases and the V segment lost 5 bases, leaving 7 bases of the junction unmatched. This CDR3 contains 15 residues. CDR3 DNA sequence: TGTGCCAGCAGTCCTCTAGCGGGAGGGCCATATACGCAGTATTTT. Its translation is CASSPLAGGPYTQYF.

The chain is built from TRBV6-6 and TRBJ2-2, with D hard to call. The germline gives CDR1 MNHNY, CDR2 SVGAGI (reference sequence). Trimming cost V 2 bases and J 0 bases, with 10 bases left between them. The CDR3 contains 16 residues. CDR3 DNA: TGTGCCAGCAGTTACGTCAGGCGGACGAACACCGGGGAGCTGTTTTTT. Translated, it gives CASSYVRRTNTGELFF.

The chain recombines TRBV4-1 with TRBJ2-7; D is undetermined. Germline-derived CDR1 and CDR2 are MGHRA and YSYEKL. V was cut by 1 base and J by 0 bases, with 10 bases left in between. The CDR3 has 15 amino acids. CDR3 residues: CASSQGLDPSYEQYF. For the CDR3, the DNA is TGCGCCAGCAGCCAAGGCCTTGACCCCTCCTACGAGCAGTACTTC.

This chain connects TRBV30 to TRBJ2-3; 8 nucleotides match TRBD1. CDR3 size: 12 residues. Trimming cost V 4 bases and J 10 bases; bases outside gene matches: 7. Germline lookup yields CDR1 GTSNPN and CDR2 SVGIG (reference sequence). The CDR3 here is CAWTPTGGPQYF. The CDR3 DNA follows: TGTGCCTGGACCCCCACAGGGGGTCCGCAGTATTTT.

The rearrangement uses TRBV10-2 and TRBJ2-6; possibly TRBD2 for D (7 bases). The V end was cut by 0 bases, the J end by 4 bases, with 16 bases between. From germline, CDR1 is WSHSY and CDR2 SAAADI. The CDR3 contains 18 residues. The DNA of the CDR3 is TGCGCCAGCAGTGAGTCGGGGAGGGGGGGTTCCGGGGCCAACGTCCTGACTTTC. It encodes CASSESGRGGSGANVLTF.

This chain links TRBV27 with TRBJ2-5; 8 bases match TRBD2. V dropped 8 bases and J dropped 5; count of bases not matched to a gene: 10. The CDR3 totals 14 residues. CDR1 is MNHEY, CDR2 SMNVEV, per germline (reference sequence). The CDR3 protein is CASARPGGLETQYF. CDR3 in DNA: TGTGCCAGCGCGAGGCCGGGGGGGCTGGAGACCCAGTACTTC.

The V and J genes are TRBV19 and TRBJ1-5; possible D gene TRBD1, 6 bases. The length of the CDR3 is 16 residues. V was pared by 6 bases and J by 3 bases, with 18 bases between. The germline CDR1 and CDR2 sequences are LNHDA and SQIVND (reference sequence). CDR3 bases: TGTGCCAGTAGGAGGGGGGGGTCCCGGGACAATCAGCCCCAGCATTTT. Translated: CASRRGGSRDNQPQHF. The whole variable domain, filled in from reference TRBV19 and TRBJ1-5, reads DGGITQSPKYLFRKEGQNVTLSCEQNLNHDAMYWYRQDPGQGLRLIYYSQIVNDFQKGDIAEGYSVSREKKESFPLTVTSAQKNPTAFYLCASRRGGSRDNQPQHFGDGTRLSIL.

The V and J genes are TRBV6-4 and TRBJ2-5, with 12 bases fitting TRBD1. Per the germline V gene, CDR1 is MRHNA and CDR2 is SNTAGT. Trimming at V came to 6 bases and at J to 6 bases, leaving 8 bases not matched to a gene. The length of the CDR3 is 15 residues. CDR3 sequence: CASRGRDRGRQTQYF. The DNA for the CDR3 is TGTGCCAGCAGGGGTCGGGACAGGGGGCGGCAGACCCAGTACTTC.

The rearrangement links TRBV5-6 to TRBJ2-1, with D perhaps matching TRBD1 (5 bases). V was shortened by 0 bases and J by 5 bases, with 15 bases between the two germline ends. The germline V gene encodes CDR1 SGHDT and CDR2 YYEEEE. CDR3 size: 16 residues. Written as DNA, the CDR3 is TGTGCCAGCAGCTTGGGCCTTCAGGGAAGGAACAATGAGCAGTTCTTC. Translating gives CASSLGLQGRNNEQFF.

V usage is TRBV1 and J usage is TRBJ1-1; TRBD1 was called by the table and not checked on the DNA. TRBV1 counts as a pseudogene. The CDR3 contains 15 residues. In nucleotides, the CDR3 is TGCACCAGCAGCCAGGGACACTCGCGGAACACTGAAGCTTTCTTT. Protein: CTSSQGHSRNTEAFF.

V gene TRBV6-4 combines with J gene TRBJ2-3, with TRBD1 identical over 8 bases. CDR1 and CDR2 (germline): MRHNA, SNTAGT. CDR3 length equals 17 residues. Trimming removed 5 bases from V and 6 bases from J; junction bases left unmatched: 16. The CDR3 nucleotides are TGTGCCAGCAGTAACTACCCGGGACAGGTCGCGGGCGATACGCAGTATTTT. Translating gives CASSNYPGQVAGDTQYF.

V is TRBV28 and J is TRBJ2-7; D tentatively fits TRBD1 or TRBD2 (5 bases each). There are 15 residues in the CDR3. Germline V gene lookup returns CDR1 MDHEN and CDR2 SYDVKM. V was cut by 4 bases and J by 0 bases, with 13 bases left in between. The CDR3 coding sequence is TGTGCCAGCAGTTCGTGGGGGTCCAGCTCCTACGAGCAGTACTTC. Encoded protein: CASSSWGSSSYEQYF. Full variable domain (missing parts from reference TRBV28 and TRBJ2-7): DVKVTQSSRYLVKRTGEKVFLECVQDMDHENMFWYRQDPGLGLRLIYFSYDVKMKEKGDIPEGYSVSREKKERFSLILESASTNQTSMYLCASSSWGSSSYEQYFGPGTRLTVT.

The gene calls are TRBV6-5 and TRBJ1-3; 9 nucleotides align to TRBD1. Germline V CDR1 and CDR2: MNHEY, SVGAGI. Trimming at V came to 4 bases and at J to 7 bases, leaving 8 bases not matched to a gene. CDR3 length equals 15 residues. CDR3 sequence (DNA): TGTGCCAGCAGTTTTACGGACAGGGGAGGCAACACCATATATTTT. The encoded protein is CASSFTDRGGNTIYF.